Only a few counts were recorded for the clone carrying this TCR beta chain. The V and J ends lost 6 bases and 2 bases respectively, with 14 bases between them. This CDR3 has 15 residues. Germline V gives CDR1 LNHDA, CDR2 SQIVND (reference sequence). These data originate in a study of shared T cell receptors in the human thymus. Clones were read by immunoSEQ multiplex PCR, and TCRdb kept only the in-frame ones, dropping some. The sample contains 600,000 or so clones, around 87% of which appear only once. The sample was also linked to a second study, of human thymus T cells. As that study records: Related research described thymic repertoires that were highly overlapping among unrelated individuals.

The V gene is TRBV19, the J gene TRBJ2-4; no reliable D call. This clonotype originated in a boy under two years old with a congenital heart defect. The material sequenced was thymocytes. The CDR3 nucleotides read TGTGCCAGTAGCCTAAAGCCCGTAACCAAAAACATTCAGTACTTC. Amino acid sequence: CASSLKPVTKNIQYF.